Sequencing of this TCR beta chain was carried out in a study of read filtering for tumor transcriptome and immune sequencing. About the study: Transcriptome libraries were built from DNase-treated RNA. RNA-seq yielded only about 75 to 1,400 TCR reads, IR-seq about 4 to 10.27 million.

The V end was cut by 0 bases, the J end by 0 bases, with 9 bases between. CDR3 length: 16 amino acids. The germline gives CDR1 LGHDT, CDR2 YNNKEL (reference sequence). This clonotype has a count of ten or more. Molecular barcoded adaptors covering alpha/delta and beta/gamma chains were used on roughly 400 ng RNA. TCRdb used MiXCR to reprocess the reads, holding one entry per CDR3 protein. Here the sample spans tens of thousands of distinct CDR3 sequences, around 12% being singletons. The genes are TRBV3-1 and TRBJ2-1; the D gene is possibly TRBD1 (6 bases). The specimen was a population of CD138-negative cells sorted from bone marrow. The sequence derives from a donor at least 40 years old with multiple myeloma. The CDR3 DNA is TGTGCCAGCAGCCAAGAACAGGGAGTCTCCTACAATGAGCAGTTCTTC. Translating gives CASSQEQGVSYNEQFF.